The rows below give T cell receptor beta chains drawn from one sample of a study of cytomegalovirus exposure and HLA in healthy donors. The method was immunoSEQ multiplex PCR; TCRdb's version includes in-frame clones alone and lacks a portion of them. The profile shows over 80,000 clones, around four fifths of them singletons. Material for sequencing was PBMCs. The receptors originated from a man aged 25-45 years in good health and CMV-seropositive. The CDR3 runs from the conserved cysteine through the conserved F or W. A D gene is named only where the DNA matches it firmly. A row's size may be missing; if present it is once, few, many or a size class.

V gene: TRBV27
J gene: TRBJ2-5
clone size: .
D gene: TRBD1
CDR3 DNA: TGTGCCAGCAGTGTAAGGACAGGGCCTTGGGAGACCCAGTACTTC
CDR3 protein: CASSVRTGPWETQYF

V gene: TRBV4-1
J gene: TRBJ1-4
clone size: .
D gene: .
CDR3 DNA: TGCGCCAGCAGCCAAGCAGCAGGGAATGAAAAACTGTTTTTT
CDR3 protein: CASSQAAGNEKLFF

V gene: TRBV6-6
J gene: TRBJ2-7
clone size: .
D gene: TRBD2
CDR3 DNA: TGTGCCAGCAGTTACTCGAATCTAGCGGGCGAGCAGTACTTC
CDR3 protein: CASSYSNLAGEQYF

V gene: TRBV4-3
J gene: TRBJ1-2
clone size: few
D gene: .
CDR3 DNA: TGCGCCAGCAGCCAAGAGTCCTGGGGGGACTCTGGCTACACCTTC
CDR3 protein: CASSQESWGDSGYTF

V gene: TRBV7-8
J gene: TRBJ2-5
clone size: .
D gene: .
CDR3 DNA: TGTGCCAGCAGCGACGGGAAGTACCAAGAGACCCAGTACTTC
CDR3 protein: CASSDGKYQETQYF

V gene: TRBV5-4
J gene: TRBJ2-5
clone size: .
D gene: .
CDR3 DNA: TGTGCCAGCAGCTTTGAAGGGGGTCGAGAGACCCAGTACTTC
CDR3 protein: CASSFEGGRETQYF

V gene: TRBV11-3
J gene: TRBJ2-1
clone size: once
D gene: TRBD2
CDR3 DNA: TGTGCCAGCAGCTTAATAGCGGGAGCGCTAAATGAGCAGTTCTTC
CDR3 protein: CASSLIAGALNEQFF

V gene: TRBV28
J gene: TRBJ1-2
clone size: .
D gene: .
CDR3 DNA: TGTGCCAGCAGTTTAGGACACTTTAACTATGGCTACACCTTC
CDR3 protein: CASSLGHFNYGYTF

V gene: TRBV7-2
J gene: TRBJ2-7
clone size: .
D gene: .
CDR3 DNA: TGTGCCAGCAGCTTAGTTACGGTCGGCGAGCAGTACTTC
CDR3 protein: CASSLVTVGEQYF

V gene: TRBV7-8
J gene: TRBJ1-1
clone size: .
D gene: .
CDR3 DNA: TGTGCCAGCATCCGGTGGCAGGGGCAAGCCCAAGTCACTGAAGCTTTCTTT
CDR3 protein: CASIRWQGQAQVTEAFF

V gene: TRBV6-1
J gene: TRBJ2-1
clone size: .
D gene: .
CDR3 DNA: TGTGCCAGCAGTGAAGGGGGGACTCCCCGAGGAAATGAGCAGTTCTTC
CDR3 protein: CASSEGGTPRGNEQFF

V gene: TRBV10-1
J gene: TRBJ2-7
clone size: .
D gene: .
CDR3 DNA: TGCGCCAGCAGTGAGCGGGGTCGGTACGAGCAGTACTTC
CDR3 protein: CASSERGRYEQYF

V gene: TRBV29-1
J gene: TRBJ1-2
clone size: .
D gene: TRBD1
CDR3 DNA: TGCAGCGTTGGGACAGGGGGAGGGATCGCTTATGGCTACACCTTC
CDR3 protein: CSVGTGGGIAYGYTF

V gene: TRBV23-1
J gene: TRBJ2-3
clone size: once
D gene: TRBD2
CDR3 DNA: TGCGCCAGCAGTCAGACCCACCCTCGGGGGGGAGATACGCAGTATTTT
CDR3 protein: CASSQTHPRGGDTQYF

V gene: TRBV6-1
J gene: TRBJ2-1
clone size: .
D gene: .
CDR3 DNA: TGTGCCAGCGGCCTCTACAATGAGCAGTTCTTC
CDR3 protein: CASGLYNEQFF

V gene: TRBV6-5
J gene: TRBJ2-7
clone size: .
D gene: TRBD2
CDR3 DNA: TGTGCCAGCAGTTACGGGACTAGCGGGACCTACGAGCAGTACTTC
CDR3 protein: CASSYGTSGTYEQYF

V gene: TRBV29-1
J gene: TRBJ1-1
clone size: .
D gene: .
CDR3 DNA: TGCAGCGTTGAAATCGGGGGGGGGATAGCTTTCTTT
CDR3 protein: CSVEIGGGIAFF

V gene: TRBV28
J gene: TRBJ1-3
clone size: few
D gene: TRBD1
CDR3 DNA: TGTGCCAGCAGGACAGGGGGCTCTGGAAACACCATATATTTT
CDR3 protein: CASRTGGSGNTIYF

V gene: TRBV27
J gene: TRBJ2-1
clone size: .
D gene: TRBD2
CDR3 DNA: TGTGCCAGCAGTCCCGGGACTAGCGGGAGAATCTCCTACAATGAGCAGTTCTTC
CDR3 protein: CASSPGTSGRISYNEQFF

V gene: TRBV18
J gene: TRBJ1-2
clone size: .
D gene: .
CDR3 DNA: TGTGCCAGCTCACCACGTGAAGGACTGTTTTATGGCTACACCTTC
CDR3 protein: CASSPREGLFYGYTF

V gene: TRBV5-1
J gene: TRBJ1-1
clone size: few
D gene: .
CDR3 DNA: TGCGCCAGCAGCTTGGGGGCGGGAGGGATGAACACTGAAGCTTTCTTT
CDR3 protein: CASSLGAGGMNTEAFF

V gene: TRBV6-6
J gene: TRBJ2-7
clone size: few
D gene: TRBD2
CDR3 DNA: TGTGCCAGCAGTCCAAGACTAGCGGGGACTCGAGAGCAGTACTTC
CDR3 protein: CASSPRLAGTREQYF

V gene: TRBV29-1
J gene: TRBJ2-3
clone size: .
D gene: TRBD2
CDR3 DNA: TGCAGCGTTGCCGGACTAGCGGATACTAGCACAGATACGCAGTATTTT
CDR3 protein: CSVAGLADTSTDTQYF

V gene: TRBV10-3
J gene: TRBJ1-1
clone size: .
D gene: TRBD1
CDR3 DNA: TGTGCCATCAGTGCGGCGACAGGGATGTACACTGAAGCTTTCTTT
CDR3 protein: CAISAATGMYTEAFF

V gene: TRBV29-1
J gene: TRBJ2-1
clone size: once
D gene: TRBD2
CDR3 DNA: TGCAGCGTTGATCTCGGCGGGAGGCTCCCGAATGAGCAGTTCTTC
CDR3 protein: CSVDLGGRLPNEQFF

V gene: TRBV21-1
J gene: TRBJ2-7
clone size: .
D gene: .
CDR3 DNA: TGTGCCAGCAGCAAAAACCTTACGGGAGGGGAGGAGCAGTACTTC
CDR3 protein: CASSKNLTGGEEQYF

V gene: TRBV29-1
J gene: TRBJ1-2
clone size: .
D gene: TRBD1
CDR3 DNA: TGCAGCGTTGAGATGTCAGGGGGCCTCTATGGCTACACCTTC
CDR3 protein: CSVEMSGGLYGYTF

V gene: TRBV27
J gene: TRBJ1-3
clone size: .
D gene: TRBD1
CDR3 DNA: TGTGCCAGCAGTTTGGACAGGGGCTCTGGAAACACCATATATTTT
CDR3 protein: CASSLDRGSGNTIYF

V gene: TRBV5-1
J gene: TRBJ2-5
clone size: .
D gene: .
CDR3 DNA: TGCGCCAGCAGCTTTACCCCTACGGACAGTTTAGGTGGAGAGACCCAGTACTTC
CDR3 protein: CASSFTPTDSLGGETQYF

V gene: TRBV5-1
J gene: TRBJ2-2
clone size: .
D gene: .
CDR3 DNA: TGCGCCAGCAGCTCCCGCGCGGGAAGCACCGGGGAGCTGTTTTTT
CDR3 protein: CASSSRAGSTGELFF

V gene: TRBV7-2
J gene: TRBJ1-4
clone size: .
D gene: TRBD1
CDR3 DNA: TGTGCCAGCAGCTTAGCGGGGACAGGGGCGTCAACTAATGAAAAACTGTTTTTT
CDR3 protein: CASSLAGTGASTNEKLFF

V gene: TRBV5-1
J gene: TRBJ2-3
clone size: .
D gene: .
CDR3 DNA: TGCGCCAGCAGCTTGGCCATTCGGGGAGATACGCAGTATTTT
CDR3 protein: CASSLAIRGDTQYF

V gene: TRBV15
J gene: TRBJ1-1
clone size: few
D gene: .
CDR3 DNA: TGTGCCACCAGCAGAGATGATCCCGGGGAAGCTTTCTTT
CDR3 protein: CATSRDDPGEAFF

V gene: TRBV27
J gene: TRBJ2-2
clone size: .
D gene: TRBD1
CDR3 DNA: TGTGCCAGCAGTTTCGACCCGACAGGGACAATCCCCGGGGAGCTGTTTTTT
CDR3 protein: CASSFDPTGTIPGELFF

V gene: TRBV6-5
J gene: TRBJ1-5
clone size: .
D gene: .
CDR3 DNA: TGTGCCAGCAGTTCAGGGGTCGGCAATCAGCCCCAGCATTTT
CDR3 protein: CASSSGVGNQPQHF

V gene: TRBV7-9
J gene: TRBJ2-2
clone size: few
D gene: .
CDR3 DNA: TGTGCCAGCAGTGGTCTCCTCCGAGGGGGGGAGCTGTTTTTT
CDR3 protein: CASSGLLRGGELFF

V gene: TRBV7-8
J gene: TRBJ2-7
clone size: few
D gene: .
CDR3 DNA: TGTGCCAGCAGCTTGCTCCGGGTCCCTCAAAGAGAGCAGTACTTC
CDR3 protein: CASSLLRVPQREQYF

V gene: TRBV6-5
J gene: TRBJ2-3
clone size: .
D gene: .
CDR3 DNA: TGTGCCAGCAGTGAAGACTCCCGGGTCCCCCGGCAGTATTTT
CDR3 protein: CASSEDSRVPRQYF

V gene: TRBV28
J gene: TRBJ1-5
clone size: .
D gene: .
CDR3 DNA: TGTGCCAGCAGTCACGGTCAGCCCCAGCATTTT
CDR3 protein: CASSHGQPQHF

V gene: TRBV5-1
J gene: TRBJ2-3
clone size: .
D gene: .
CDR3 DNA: TGCGCCAGCAGCTTGCCAGGGGCTCAAGATACGCAGTATTTT
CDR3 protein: CASSLPGAQDTQYF

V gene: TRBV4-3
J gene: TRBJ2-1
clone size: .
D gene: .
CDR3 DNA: TGCGCCAGCAGACTTAGCGGCACCTACAATGAGCAGTTCTTC
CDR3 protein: CASRLSGTYNEQFF

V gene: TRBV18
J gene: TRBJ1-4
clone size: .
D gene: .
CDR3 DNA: TGTGCCAGCTCACCGGGGGGGCCTAATGAAAAACTGTTTTTT
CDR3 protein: CASSPGGPNEKLFF

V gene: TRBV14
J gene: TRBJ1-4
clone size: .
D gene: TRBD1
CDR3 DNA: TGTGCCAGCAGCCAATACCAGGGGGATCGAAAACTGTTTTTT
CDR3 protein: CASSQYQGDRKLFF

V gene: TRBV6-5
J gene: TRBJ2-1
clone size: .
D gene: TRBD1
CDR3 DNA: TGTGCCAGCAGTTCGACAGGGGGCGCTAAGAATGAGCAGTTCTTC
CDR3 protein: CASSSTGGAKNEQFF

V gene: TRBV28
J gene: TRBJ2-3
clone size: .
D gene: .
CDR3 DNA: TGTGCCAGCAGTTTATGGGAGACAGTGAACACAGATACGCAGTATTTT
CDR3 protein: CASSLWETVNTDTQYF

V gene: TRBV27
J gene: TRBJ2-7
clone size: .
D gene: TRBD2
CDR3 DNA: TGTGCCAGCAGCCTACTCTGGACTAGCGGGAGGGTAATCTCCTACGAGCAGTACTTC
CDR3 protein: CASSLLWTSGRVISYEQYF

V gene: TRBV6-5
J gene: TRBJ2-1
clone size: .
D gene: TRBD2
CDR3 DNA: TGTGCCAGCGCCGGGAGGACCTACAATGAGCAGTTCTTC
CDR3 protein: CASAGRTYNEQFF

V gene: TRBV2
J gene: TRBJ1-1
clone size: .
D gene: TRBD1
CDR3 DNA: TGTGCCAGCAGTGACCCGGGACAGGGGTCGGGCACTGAAGCTTTCTTT
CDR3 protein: CASSDPGQGSGTEAFF

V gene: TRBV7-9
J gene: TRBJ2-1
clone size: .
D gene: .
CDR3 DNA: TGTTCCAGCAGCCCCCCGTACAATGAGCAGTTCTTC
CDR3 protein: CSSSPPYNEQFF

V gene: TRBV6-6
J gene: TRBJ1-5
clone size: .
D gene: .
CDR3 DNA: TGTGCCAGCAGTTCGGGGGGATTTGTCAATCAGCCCCAGCATTTT
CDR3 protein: CASSSGGFVNQPQHF

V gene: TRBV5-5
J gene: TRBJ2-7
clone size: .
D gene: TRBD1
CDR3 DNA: TGTGCCAGCAGCTTGGGACAGGGGGCTTACGAGCAGTACTTC
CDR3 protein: CASSLGQGAYEQYF

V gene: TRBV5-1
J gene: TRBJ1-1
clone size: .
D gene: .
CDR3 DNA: TGCGCCAGCAGCTTGGACCCCAGGGGAAGTTTGGCTGAAGCTTTCTTT
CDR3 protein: CASSLDPRGSLAEAFF

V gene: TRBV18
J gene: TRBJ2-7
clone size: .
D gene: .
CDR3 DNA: TGTGCCAGCTCACCTGGGGCGTTCTCCTACGAGCAGTACTTC
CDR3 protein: CASSPGAFSYEQYF

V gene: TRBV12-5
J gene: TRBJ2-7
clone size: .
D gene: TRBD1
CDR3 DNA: TGTGCTAGTGGGGTACCTTCCGGGACAGGGGGCGCAGGCTACGAGCAGTACTTC
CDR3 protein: CASGVPSGTGGAGYEQYF

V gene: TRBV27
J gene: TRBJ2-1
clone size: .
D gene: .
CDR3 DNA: TGTGCCAGCAGTTTGGTTCCAGTTACCTACAATGAGCAGTTCTTC
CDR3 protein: CASSLVPVTYNEQFF

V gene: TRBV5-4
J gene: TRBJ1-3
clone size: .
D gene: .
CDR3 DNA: TGTGCCAGCAGCGCCCTCGACAGGTCCGGAAACACCATATATTTT
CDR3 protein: CASSALDRSGNTIYF

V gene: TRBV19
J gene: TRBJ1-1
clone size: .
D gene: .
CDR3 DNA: TGTGCCAGTAGTAGCGGGACTAAGAACACTGAAGCTTTCTTT
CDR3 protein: CASSSGTKNTEAFF

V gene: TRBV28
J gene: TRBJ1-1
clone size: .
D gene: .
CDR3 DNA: TGTGCCAGCAGTCCAACGGGGAACACTGAAGCTTTCTTT
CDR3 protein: CASSPTGNTEAFF

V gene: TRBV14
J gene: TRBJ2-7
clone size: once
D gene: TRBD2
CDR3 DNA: TGTGCCAGCAGCCGACCGGGACTAGCGGTTTCAAGCGAGCAGTACTTC
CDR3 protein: CASSRPGLAVSSEQYF